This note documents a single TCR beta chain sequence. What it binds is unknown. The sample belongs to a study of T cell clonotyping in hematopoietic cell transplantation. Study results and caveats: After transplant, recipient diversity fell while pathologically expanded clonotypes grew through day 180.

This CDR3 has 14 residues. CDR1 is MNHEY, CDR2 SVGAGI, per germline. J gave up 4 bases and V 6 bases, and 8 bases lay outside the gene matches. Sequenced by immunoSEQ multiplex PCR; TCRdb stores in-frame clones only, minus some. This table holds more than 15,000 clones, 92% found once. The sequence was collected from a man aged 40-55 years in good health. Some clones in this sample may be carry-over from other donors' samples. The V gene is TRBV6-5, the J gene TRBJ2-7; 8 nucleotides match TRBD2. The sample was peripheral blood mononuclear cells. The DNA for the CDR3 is TGTGCCAGCAGCCTTTTCCGGGAGGGGTACGAGCAGTACTTC. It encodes CASSLFREGYEQYF.